The sequence of this T cell receptor beta chain was determined in a study of T cells in Graves' hyperthyroidism and ophthalmopathy (dated by TCRdb to 2018 to 2020). General notes on the study: Peripheral blood samples were taken at the time of initial diagnosis, prior to any treatment. Following sampling, methimazole starting at 30 mg daily was given to hyperthyroidism patients, and high-dose intravenous methylprednisolone was given to ophthalmopathy patients. Whether ophthalmopathy could be predicted prospectively was tested in an independent validation cohort made up of 18 hyperthyroidism patients plus 17 patients who later progressed to ophthalmopathy. According to the paper, TCR Vbeta CDR3 sequencing was carried out on around 140 peripheral blood samples, which came from under 50 ophthalmopathy, 75 to 80 hyperthyroidism and some 17 progressor patients. The roughly 90 discovery patients were divided at random into training and test sets in a 7:3 ratio. In several Graves' hyperthyroidism patients, the study also compared T-cell repertoires from thyroid tissue with T-cell repertoires from blood. A discovery cohort of approximately 100 patients, approximately 45 with Graves' ophthalmopathy and 55 to 65 with stable Graves' hyperthyroidism, was used to find distinguishing TCR V-J signatures.

Moderately to severely active disease, a Clinical Activity Score of at least 3, a NOSPECS grade of at least 4, and a duration under 3 months were present in ophthalmopathy patients. Any patient with an uncontrolled infection, another autoimmune disease, pregnancy or lactation was excluded. Diagnoses were based on clinical symptoms, serum thyroxine and TRAb, thyroid ultrasound and orbital computed tomography. PBMCs were separated from 10 ml of fresh peripheral blood using Ficoll-Paque density gradient centrifugation. Total RNA was extracted with Trizol reagent, and quality was checked on an Agilent 2100 Bioanalyzer. The paper as a whole reports these results and caveats: No statistical method was used to fix the sample size in advance, and group allocation was not hidden from the investigators. Blood samples also contained most of the expanded thyroid clonotypes (frequency above 0.001), which suggests that blood repertoires may reflect thyroid immune responses. Ophthalmopathy was separated from stable hyperthyroidism by a 13 V-J signature model, with approximately 85% sensitivity and approximately 81% specificity obtained in cross-validation and 80%/75% obtained in testing. In validation, the model predicted progression to ophthalmopathy with 65% to 71% sensitivity and about 72% specificity, a median of 6.5 months before onset.

The CDR3 runs 13 amino acids, cysteine and phenylalanine included. Only CDR3 DNA is held: 39 bases, read in frame from base 1. CDR1 and CDR2, looked up from the germline V gene, are MNHNS and SASEGT. V is reduced by 7 bases and J by 6 bases, leaving a spacing of 10 bases between them. Amplification of TCR beta CDR3 regions was carried out from RNA transcripts. A first-round RT-PCR of the TCR CDR3 used the HTBI primer set with the Qiagen OneStep RT-PCR kit. Libraries were constructed in a second round of multiplex PCR, after which size selection and purification were performed. The libraries were sequenced on an Illumina HiSeq2000 using paired-end 100 bp reads. Regarding the original processing steps: SOAPnuke was used to process the raw data, removing reads that contained adapters or uncalled bases, had a mean Phred below 15, or lacked an exact match to the constant primer or identifier. COPE v1.2.5 was used to merge the high-quality paired reads, and each unique nucleotide sequence was defined as a clonotype. MiTCR v1.1 was used to align clonotypes to the IMGT TRBV, TRBD and TRBJ reference segments. Only V-J combinations with frequency above 0.0001, covering about 99% of repertoires, were analysed. The TCS score was defined as F50 (clonal expansion) divided by E x V (chaos), with BLOSUM62-based TCRdist calculated between CDR3 peptides within each V-J. Welch's t-statistics and random forest reduced 450 to 600 V-J features to roughly 13, which were used in a naive Bayes classifier (R e1071). TCRdb's own reprocessing of the public reads used fastp at Q25 and MiXCR and kept productive beta chains. All rows with the same CDR3 protein become a single entry with the most common DNA and genes. TCRdb, rather than the study authors, made the V and J calls. The sample yields about 530,000 distinct CDR3 sequences; approximately 17% were counted once. Under 20% of the sample is in the top ten clones.

Regarding this clonotype: Its antigen is still unknown. One base away there is no much larger clone; base qualities are not given.

The chain is assembled from TRBV6-1 and TRBJ1-6; the D segment could be TRBD1, given 5 matching bases. The sample comprised blood. This sequence originates from a woman aged 18-29 years with Graves' ophthalmopathy. This receptor has the CDR3 CASTRTLNSPLHF. The DNA is as follows: TGTGCCAGCACACGGACACTTAATTCACCCCTCCACTTT.